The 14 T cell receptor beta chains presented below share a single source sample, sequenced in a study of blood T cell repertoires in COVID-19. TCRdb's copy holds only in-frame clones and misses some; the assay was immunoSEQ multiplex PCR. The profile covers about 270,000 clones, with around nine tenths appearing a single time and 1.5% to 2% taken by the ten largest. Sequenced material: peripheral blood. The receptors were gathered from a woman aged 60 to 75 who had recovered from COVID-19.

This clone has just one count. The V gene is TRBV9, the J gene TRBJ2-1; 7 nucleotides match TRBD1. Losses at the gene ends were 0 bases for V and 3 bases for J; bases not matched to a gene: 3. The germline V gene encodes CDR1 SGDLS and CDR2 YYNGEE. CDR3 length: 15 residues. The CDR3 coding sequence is TGTGCCAGCAGCGTAGACCAGGGGGACTACAATGAGCAGTTCTTC. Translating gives CASSVDQGDYNEQFF.

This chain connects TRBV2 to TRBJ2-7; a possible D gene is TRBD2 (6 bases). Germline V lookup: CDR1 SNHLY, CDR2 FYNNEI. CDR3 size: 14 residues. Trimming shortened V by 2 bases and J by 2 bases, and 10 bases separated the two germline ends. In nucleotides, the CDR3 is TGTGCCAGCAGTGAATTTGGGGGGACCTACGAGCAGTACTTC. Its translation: CASSEFGGTYEQYF. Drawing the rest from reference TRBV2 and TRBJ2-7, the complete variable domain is EPEVTQTPSHQVTQMGQEVILRCVPISNHLYFYWYRQILGQKVEFLVSFYNNEISEKSEIFDDQFSVERPDGSNFTLKIRSTKLEDSAMYFCASSEFGGTYEQYFGPGTRLTVT.

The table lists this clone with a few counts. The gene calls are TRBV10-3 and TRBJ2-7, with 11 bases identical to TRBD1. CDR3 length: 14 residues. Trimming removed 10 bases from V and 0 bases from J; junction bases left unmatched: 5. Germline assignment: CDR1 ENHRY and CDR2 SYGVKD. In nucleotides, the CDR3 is TGTGCCACCTCCGGGACAGGGGGCTCCTACGAGCAGTACTTC. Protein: CATSGTGGSYEQYF.

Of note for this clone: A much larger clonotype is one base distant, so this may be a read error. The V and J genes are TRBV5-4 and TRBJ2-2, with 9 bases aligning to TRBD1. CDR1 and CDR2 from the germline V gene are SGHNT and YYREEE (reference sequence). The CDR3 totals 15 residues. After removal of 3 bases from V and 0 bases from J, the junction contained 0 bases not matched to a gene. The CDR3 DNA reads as TGTGCCAGCAGCTGGGACAGGGCGAACACCGGGGAGCTGTTTTTT. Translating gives CASSWDRANTGELFF.

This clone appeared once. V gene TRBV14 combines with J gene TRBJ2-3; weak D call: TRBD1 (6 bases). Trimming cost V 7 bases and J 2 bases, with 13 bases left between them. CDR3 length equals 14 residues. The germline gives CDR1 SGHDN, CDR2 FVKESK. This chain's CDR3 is CASTPGEFTDTQYF. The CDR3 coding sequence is TGTGCCAGCACCCCAGGGGAATTCACAGATACGCAGTATTTT.

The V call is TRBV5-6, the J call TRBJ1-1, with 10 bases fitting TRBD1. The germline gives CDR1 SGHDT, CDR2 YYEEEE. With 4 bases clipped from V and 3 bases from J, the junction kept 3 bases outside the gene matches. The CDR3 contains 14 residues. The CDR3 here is CASSRGQGDTEAFF. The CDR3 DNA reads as TGTGCCAGCAGCCGCGGACAGGGGGACACTGAAGCTTTCTTT.

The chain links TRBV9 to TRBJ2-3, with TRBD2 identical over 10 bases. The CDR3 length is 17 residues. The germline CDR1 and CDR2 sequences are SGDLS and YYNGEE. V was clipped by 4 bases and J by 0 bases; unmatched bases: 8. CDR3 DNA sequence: TGTGCCAGCAGCCTAATAGCGGGACTAGCGAGCACAGATACGCAGTATTTT. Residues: CASSLIAGLASTDTQYF.

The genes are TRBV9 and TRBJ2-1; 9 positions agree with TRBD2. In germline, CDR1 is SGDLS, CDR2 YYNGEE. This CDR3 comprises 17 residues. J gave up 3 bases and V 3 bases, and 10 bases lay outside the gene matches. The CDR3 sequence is CASSGTVSGGHYNEQFF. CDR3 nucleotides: TGTGCCAGCAGCGGGACGGTGAGCGGGGGGCACTACAATGAGCAGTTCTTC.

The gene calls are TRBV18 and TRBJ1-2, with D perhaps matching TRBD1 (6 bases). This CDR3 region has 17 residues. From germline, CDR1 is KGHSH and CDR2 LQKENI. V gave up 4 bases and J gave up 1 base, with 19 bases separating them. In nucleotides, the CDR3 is TGTGCCAGCTCACGAGATCAGGGGACGACCTTTAACTATGGCTACACCTTC. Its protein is CASSRDQGTTFNYGYTF. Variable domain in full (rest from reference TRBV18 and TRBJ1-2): NAGVMQNPRHLVRRRGQEARLRCSPMKGHSHVYWYRQLPEEGLKFMVYLQKENIIDESGMPKERFSAEFPKEGPSILRIQQVVRGDSAAYFCASSRDQGTTFNYGYTFGSGTRLTVV.

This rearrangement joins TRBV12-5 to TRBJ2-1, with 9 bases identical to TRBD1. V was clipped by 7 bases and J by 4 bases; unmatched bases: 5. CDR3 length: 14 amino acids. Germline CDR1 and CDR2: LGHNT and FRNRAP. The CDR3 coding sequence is TGTGCTAGTGCAACGGGACAGGGATACAATGAGCAGTTCTTC. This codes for CASATGQGYNEQFF.

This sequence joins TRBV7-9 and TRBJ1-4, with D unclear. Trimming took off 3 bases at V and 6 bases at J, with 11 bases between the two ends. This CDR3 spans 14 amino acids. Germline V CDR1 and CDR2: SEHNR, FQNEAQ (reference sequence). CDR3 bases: TGTGCCAGCAGCTTTCCCCGGGATCATGAAAAACTGTTTTTT. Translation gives CASSFPRDHEKLFF. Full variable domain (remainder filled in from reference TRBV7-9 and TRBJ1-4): DTGVSQNPRHKITKRGQNVTFRCDPISEHNRLYWYRQTLGQGPEFLTYFQNEAQLEKSRLLSDRFSAERPKGSFSTLEIQRTEQGDSAMYLCASSFPRDHEKLFFGSGTQLSVL.

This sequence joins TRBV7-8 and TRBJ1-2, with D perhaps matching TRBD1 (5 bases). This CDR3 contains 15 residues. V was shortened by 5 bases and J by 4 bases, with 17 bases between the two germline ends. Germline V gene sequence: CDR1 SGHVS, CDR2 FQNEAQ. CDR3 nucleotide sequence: TGTGCCAGCAGCCCCAGACAGTTCTCGGGCTATGGCTACACCTTC. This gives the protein CASSPRQFSGYGYTF.

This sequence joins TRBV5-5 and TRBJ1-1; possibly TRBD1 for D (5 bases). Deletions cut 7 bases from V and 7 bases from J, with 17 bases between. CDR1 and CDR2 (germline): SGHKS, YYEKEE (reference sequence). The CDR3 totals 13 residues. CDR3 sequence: CASFGQGGFEAFF. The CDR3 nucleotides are TGTGCCAGCTTTGGCCAGGGTGGTTTTGAAGCTTTCTTT.

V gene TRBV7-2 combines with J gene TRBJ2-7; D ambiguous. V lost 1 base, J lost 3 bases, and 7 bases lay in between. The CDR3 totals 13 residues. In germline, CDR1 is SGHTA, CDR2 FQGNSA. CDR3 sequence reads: CASSLVGFYEQYF. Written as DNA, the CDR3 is TGTGCCAGCAGCTTAGTCGGGTTCTACGAGCAGTACTTC. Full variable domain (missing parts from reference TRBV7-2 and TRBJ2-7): GAGVSQSPSNKVTEKGKDVELRCDPISGHTALYWYRQSLGQGLEFLIYFQGNSAPDKSGLPSDRFSAERTGGSVSTLTIQRTQQEDSAVYLCASSLVGFYEQYFGPGTRLTVT.